The clone carrying this TCR beta chain is classed as medium-sized by frequency. The antigen is undetermined. Multiplex touch-down PCR amplified TRB using TRB-A and TRB-B pools in one tube. TCRdb derives one entry per CDR3 protein from the multiplex PCR reads, leaving out DNA. This table holds 8,000 to 8,500 distinct CDR3 sequences. Approximately 40,000 genome equivalents of blood DNA were amplified for TRB. The data stem from a study of T cell clusters in autoimmune cytopenias. Study-level results: Healthy donors had 2.5 to 3.5-fold more exclusive TRB clusters than active autoimmune hepatitis patients. TRB repertoire shifts in secondary cytopenia and chronic lymphocytic leukemia mostly reflected lymphoma, not autoimmunity. No cluster-lack signature appeared between secondary cytopenia and chronic lymphocytic leukemia patients, apparently due to lymphoma masking.

The sequence derives from a human donor with an autoimmune cytopenia or autoimmune hepatitis (not recorded which). Sequences were obtained from peripheral blood.

The CDR3 spells CASTLRGDRGDHEQFF. V usage is TRBV19 and J usage is TRBJ2-1; the TRBD1 assignment by TCRdb is unverifiable without DNA. The CDR3 extends over 16 amino acids. Germline CDR1 and CDR2: LNHDA and SQIVND (reference sequence).